Listed below are T cell receptor beta chains from one sample, sequenced in a study of blood T cell repertoires in COVID-19. Clones were sequenced by immunoSEQ multiplex PCR, and TCRdb holds only the in-frame ones, with some missing. The sample yields roughly 63,000 clones, 74% seen once. Sequencing was carried out using peripheral blood. All receptors come from an elderly woman with acute or convalescent COVID-19. CDR3s include the opening cysteine and the closing phenylalanine or tryptophan. D genes are given only for firm matches. Rows give clone size only sometimes, using once, few, many, or a class for an expanded clone.

>16|-|TRBV4-1|TRBJ1-4|-
TGCGCCAGCAGCCAAGGCAGGGGTACAACTAATGAAAAACTGTTTTTT
CASSQGRGTTNEKLFF
>13|-|TRBV5-1|TRBJ1-1|few
TGCGCCAGCAGCCAAGGACTTAACACTGAAGCTTTCTTT
CASSQGLNTEAFF
>15|-|TRBV11-2|TRBJ1-4|-
TGTGCCAGCAGCACACGGGACACATCTAATGAAAAACTGTTTTTT
CASSTRDTSNEKLFF
>13|TRBD1|TRBV10-2|TRBJ2-7|-
TGCGCCAGCAGGGACAGGGGGCGCGACGAGCAGTACTTC
CASRDRGRDEQYF
>16|TRBD1|TRBV6-2/TRBV6-3|TRBJ1-1|few
TGTGCCAGCAGTTCCACAGGGGTTGGAAGAGGCACTGAAGCTTTCTTT
CASSSTGVGRGTEAFF
>11|-|TRBV30|TRBJ2-4|-
TGTGCCTGGAGTGTGACGGGGGAAGCGTACTTC
CAWSVTGEAYF
>11|-|TRBV6-5|TRBJ1-1|-
TGTGCCAGCACCAGGGACACTGAAGCTTTCTTT
CASTRDTEAFF
>14|TRBD2|TRBV29-1|TRBJ2-1|-
TGCAGCGTTGCGGCTAGCGGGTCGCACAATGAGCAGTTCTTC
CSVAASGSHNEQFF
>11|-|TRBV12-3/TRBV12-4|TRBJ2-5|-
TGTGCCAGCAGCCGAACTGTGTCCCAGTACTTC
CASSRTVSQYF
>14|-|TRBV20-1|TRBJ1-1|-
TGCAGTGCTAGTACTGCAGCCGGGGACACTGAAGCTTTCTTT
CSASTAAGDTEAFF
>15|TRBD1|TRBV6-4|TRBJ1-4|-
TGTGCCAGCAGGCCACAGGGGGCGGCTAATGAAAAACTGTTTTTT
CASRPQGAANEKLFF
>14|TRBD1|TRBV5-1|TRBJ2-5|-
TGCGCCAGCAGCTCAAGACAGGGGCAAGAGACCCAGTACTTC
CASSSRQGQETQYF
>16|-|TRBV7-9|TRBJ1-6|-
TGTGCCAGCAGCTCGAGCGGGGGCTCCTATAATTCACCCCTCCACTTT
CASSSSGGSYNSPLHF
>14|-|TRBV7-2|TRBJ1-1|-
TGTGCCAGCAGCCCTCAGGGCCAGGACACTGAAGCTTTCTTT
CASSPQGQDTEAFF
>15|TRBD1|TRBV7-8|TRBJ1-5|few
TGTGCCAGCAGCTTGCGACAGGGCCCCAATCAGCCCCAGCATTTT
CASSLRQGPNQPQHF
>16|-|TRBV21-1|TRBJ2-7|-
TGTGCCAGCATCCCAGGACTAGCGGGAGGGCCGGACGAGCAGTACTTC
CASIPGLAGGPDEQYF
>11|-|TRBV3-1/TRBV3-2|TRBJ1-1|-
TGTGCCAGCAGCCGTGGCAGGGGAGCTTTCTTT
CASSRGRGAFF
>15|TRBD1|TRBV4-1|TRBJ1-2|-
TGCGCCAGCAGCCCCCGACAGGGGTGGGACTATGGCTACACCTTC
CASSPRQGWDYGYTF
>15|TRBD1|TRBV7-9|TRBJ1-2|-
TGTGCCAGCAGCGTCGGGACAGGGGGCGCCTATGGCTACACCTTC
CASSVGTGGAYGYTF
>15|TRBD1|TRBV19|TRBJ1-4|few
TGTGCCAGTAGCCCCACGACAGGGTGGGGTGAAAAACTGTTTTTT
CASSPTTGWGEKLFF
>15|TRBD1|TRBV6-1|TRBJ2-2|-
TGTGCCAGCAGTGAAGTGGACAGGGGCGGCGGGGAGCTGTTTTTT
CASSEVDRGGGELFF
>13|TRBD2|TRBV9|TRBJ2-7|-
TGTGCCAGCAGCACCGGGACTAGCGGGATACTGTACTTC
CASSTGTSGILYF
>11|-|TRBV6-6|TRBJ2-7|few
TGTGCCAGCCTCGGATCGGGGGAGCAGTACTTC
CASLGSGEQYF
>11|-|TRBV19|TRBJ2-7|-
TGTGCCAGTAGTATCGAGGGCGAGCAGTACTTC
CASSIEGEQYF
>12|TRBD1|TRBV18|TRBJ2-7|-
TGTGCCAGCTCGACAGGGTTCCACGAGCAGTACTTC
CASSTGFHEQYF
>14|TRBD1|TRBV11-3|TRBJ2-5|-
TGTGCCGTACAGGGGCCGTCATCGGGGGAGACCCAGTACTTC
CAVQGPSSGETQYF
>14|TRBD1|TRBV5-4|TRBJ2-3|-
TGTGCCAGCAGCGACAGGGGGCGGACAGATACGCAGTATTTT
CASSDRGRTDTQYF
>15|TRBD2|TRBV18|TRBJ2-3|-
TGTGCCAGCCAAGCCCTAGCGGAGATCACAGATACGCAGTATTTT
CASQALAEITDTQYF
>17|-|TRBV3-1/TRBV3-2|TRBJ2-3|-
TGTGCCAGCAGCCAAGATCTGCACTGGACTAGCACAGATACGCAGTATTTT
CASSQDLHWTSTDTQYF
>13|TRBD1|TRBV24-1|TRBJ2-1|-
TGTGCCACCAGTGAGTTGACAGGGGGTGGGCAGTTCTTC
CATSELTGGGQFF
>17|TRBD1|TRBV7-9|TRBJ2-5|-
TGTGCCAGCAGCCCTACATTTGACAGGGGACCGAGGGAGACCCAGTACTTC
CASSPTFDRGPRETQYF